The 32 T cell receptor beta chains reported below all come from one sample, sequenced in a study of T cell repertoires in cytomegalovirus infection. What these receptors recognize is not known. TCRdb re-called the reads with MiXCR, one entry per CDR3 protein. The sample lists 86,000 or so distinct CDR3 sequences; roughly a quarter were seen once. The sequences come from CD8+ T cells from cultured PBMCs, collected from culture after CMV antigen stimulation. These TCRs come from a human donor in good health (CMV status not recorded). Some clones in this sample may be carry-over from other donors' samples.

This rearrangement joins TRBV12-3 or TRBV12-4 to TRBJ2-5; the D gene is possibly TRBD1 (5 bases). The CDR3 has 14 residues. Trimming took 6 bases from V and 5 from J, leaving 16 bases between them. CDR3 in DNA: TGTGCCAGCAGCCATTTCGTGGGGCGGGAGACCCAGTACTTC. This encodes CASSHFVGRETQYF.

This clonotype was picked up a small number of times. The V gene is TRBV7-6, the J gene TRBJ1-2; no firm D call. Germline lookup yields CDR1 SGHVS and CDR2 FNYEAQ. V dropped 7 bases and J dropped 4 bases, with 22 bases sitting between them. This CDR3 contains 16 residues. CDR3 coding DNA: TGTGCCAGCACCCCTTTTGAGACGGGAGGTACCTATGGCTACACCTTC. Protein sequence: CASTPFETGGTYGYTF.

Written as DNA, the CDR3 is TGCAGCGCCGAAAGACGATCCGGGACTAGCGGGAGGGGTGGGAATGAGCAGTTCTTC. As protein: CSAERRSGTSGRGGNEQFF. The chain recombines TRBV29-1 with TRBJ2-1; 16 bases line up with TRBD2. CDR1 is SQVTM, CDR2 ANQGSEA, per germline. This CDR3 contains 19 residues. V lost 7 bases to trimming and J lost 7 bases; unmatched junction nucleotides: 19.

CDR3 protein: CASRRMNTEAFF. The CDR3 bases are TGTGCCAGCAGACGGATGAACACTGAAGCTTTCTTT. The V gene is TRBV6-1, the J gene TRBJ1-1, with unresolved D. V lost 6 bases, J lost 0 bases, and 5 bases lay in between. The CDR3 contains 12 residues. Germline values: CDR1 MNHNS, CDR2 SASEGT.

The rearrangement joins TRBV9 to TRBJ1-3; 7 nucleotides line up with TRBD1. With 3 bases clipped from V and 4 bases from J, the junction kept 16 bases outside the gene matches. The CDR3 length is 18 residues. Germline-derived CDR1 and CDR2 are SGDLS and YYNGEE. The CDR3 protein is CASSAIHLTGYSGNTIYF. The CDR3 nucleotides are TGTGCCAGCAGCGCGATCCATTTGACAGGGTACTCAGGAAACACCATATATTTT.

This clonotype came up a few times. This chain joins TRBV20-1 and TRBJ2-5; D not resolved. V shed 1 base and J shed 1 base, with 7 bases lying between them. This CDR3 is built from 13 residues. Germline V gene lookup returns CDR1 DFQATT and CDR2 SNEGSKA (reference sequence). CDR3 residues: CSARGRPQETQYF. CDR3 nucleotides: TGCAGTGCTAGAGGCCGTCCCCAAGAGACCCAGTACTTC.

This clonotype was seen many times. The J gene is TRBJ2-1, the V gene TRBV7-6, with D hard to call. This CDR3 is 15 amino acids long. In germline, CDR1 is SGHVS, CDR2 FNYEAQ. Trimming left V 2 bases short and J 8 bases short, with 16 bases between. The CDR3 loop reads CASSLIGGSVDEQFF. CDR3 sequence (DNA): TGTGCCAGCAGCTTAATTGGCGGATCGGTCGATGAGCAGTTCTTC.

A few counts support this clonotype. The CDR3 loop reads CASSQDFLAGGLQYF. CDR3 nucleotide sequence: TGTGCCAGCAGCCAAGATTTTCTAGCGGGGGGGTTGCAGTACTTC. V usage is TRBV4-2 and J usage is TRBJ2-5, with 12 bases fitting TRBD2. V was clipped by 0 bases and J by 11 bases; unmatched bases: 7. Germline CDR1 reads LGHNA; CDR2 reads YNFKEQ. This CDR3 spans 15 amino acids.

This clonotype was found a few times. This sequence joins TRBV7-9 and TRBJ1-3; unclear D gene. Per germline, CDR1 SEHNR and CDR2 FQNEAQ (reference sequence). Trimming shortened V by 2 bases and J by 0 bases, and 8 bases separated the two germline ends. This CDR3 has 15 amino acids. The CDR3 DNA sequence: TGTGCCAGCAGCTTACCCCGATACTCTGGAAACACCATATATTTT. As protein: CASSLPRYSGNTIYF. Based on the CDR3 plus reference TRBV7-9 and TRBJ1-3, the full variable domain is DTGVSQNPRHKITKRGQNVTFRCDPISEHNRLYWYRQTLGQGPEFLTYFQNEAQLEKSRLLSDRFSAERPKGSFSTLEIQRTEQGDSAMYLCASSLPRYSGNTIYFGEGSWLTVV.

The V call is TRBV7-9, the J call TRBJ1-1; D remains unclear. The CDR3 runs to 13 residues. Germline lookup yields CDR1 SEHNR and CDR2 FQNEAQ (reference sequence). The V and J ends lost 5 bases and 4 bases respectively, with 11 bases between them. CDR3 in DNA: TGTGCCAGCAGCCCTGTCGGAGGCACTGAAGCTTTCTTT. It codes for CASSPVGGTEAFF.

The rearrangement uses TRBV6-1 and TRBJ1-2; the match to TRBD1 covers 9 bases. Germline-derived CDR1 and CDR2 are MNHNS and SASEGT. This CDR3 contains 13 residues. V was clipped by 5 bases and J by 8 bases; unmatched bases: 6. The CDR3 nucleotides read TGTGCCAGCAGTTTCGGGACAGGGAACGGCTACACCTTC. It encodes CASSFGTGNGYTF.

This clonotype has ten or more counts. The chain carries TRBV12-3 or TRBV12-4 and TRBJ2-7; TRBD1 aligns across 7 bases. The V and J ends lost 6 bases and 5 bases, in that order; junction bases with no gene match: 10. The CDR3 contains 14 residues. CDR3 region: CASSKKGGRDEQYF. DNA for the CDR3: TGTGCCAGCAGCAAAAAAGGGGGCAGGGACGAGCAGTACTTC.

This clonotype was seen repeatedly, ten times or more. The V gene is TRBV7-2, the J gene TRBJ2-1; 10 bases are a match to TRBD2. V lost 5 bases and J lost 3; bases outside the gene matches: 7. The CDR3 length is 16 residues. Per germline, CDR1 SGHTA and CDR2 FQGNSA. This CDR3 is CASSAPGLAFYNEQFF. In DNA form, the CDR3 reads TGTGCCAGCAGCGCCCCGGGACTAGCGTTCTACAATGAGCAGTTCTTC.

Many counts were recorded for this clonotype. This rearrangement joins TRBV7-9 to TRBJ2-2; either TRBD1 or TRBD2 may supply D (5 bases each). Germline CDR1 reads SEHNR; CDR2 reads FQNEAQ (reference sequence). There are 13 residues in the CDR3. V lost 10 bases and J lost 1, with 10 bases in between. The CDR3 loop reads CATGTVNTGELFF. In nucleotides, the CDR3 is TGTGCCACCGGGACGGTGAACACCGGGGAGCTGTTTTTT.

This chain uses TRBV6-8 with TRBJ1-1; 8 bases are a match to TRBD1. CDR1 and CDR2 (germline): MNHGY, SAAAGT. J gave up 11 bases and V 6 bases, and 17 bases lay outside the gene matches. This CDR3 is 15 amino acids long. This chain's CDR3 is CASSLGQGFRTKAFF. CDR3 in DNA: TGTGCCAGCAGCCTAGGACAGGGCTTCAGGACTAAGGCTTTCTTT.

V usage is TRBV6-6 and J usage is TRBJ1-4, with D unclear. The germline V and J ends were trimmed by 3 bases and 7 bases, with 12 bases remaining between them. The CDR3 loop spans 14 amino acids. CDR1 is MNHNY and CDR2 is SVGAGI in the germline V gene (reference sequence). CDR3 residues: CASSYSGEREKLFF. The CDR3 nucleotides read TGTGCCAGCAGTTATAGCGGGGAGCGTGAAAAACTGTTTTTT.

The chain links TRBV19 to TRBJ2-7; D is perhaps TRBD1 (6 bases). The CDR3 length is 15 residues. V lost 9 bases and J lost 9, with 27 bases in between. The V gene's germline CDR1 is LNHDA and CDR2 SQIVND (reference sequence). This chain's CDR3 is CASQPGHEGFFGQYF. CDR3 DNA: TGTGCCAGCCAACCGGGACACGAAGGGTTTTTTGGGCAGTACTTC.

The chain couples TRBV5-6 to TRBJ2-7; no clear D gene. Per germline, CDR1 SGHDT and CDR2 YYEEEE. The CDR3 length is 16 residues. V lost 0 bases and J 2 bases, leaving 15 bases between the germline ends. The CDR3 loop reads CASSLAPLPPTYEQYF. DNA for the CDR3: TGTGCCAGCAGCTTGGCCCCCTTGCCCCCAACCTACGAGCAGTACTTC.

V gene TRBV4-3 combines with J gene TRBJ2-3, with D hard to call. Trimming cost V 0 bases and J 2 bases, with 9 bases left between them. Germline assignment: CDR1 LGHNA and CDR2 YSLEER. The CDR3 runs to 15 residues. The CDR3 loop is CASSQDLGPTDTQYF. The CDR3 DNA follows: TGCGCCAGCAGCCAAGATCTAGGCCCCACAGATACGCAGTATTTT.

This clonotype was counted only a few times. J is TRBJ2-6 and V is TRBV12-3 or TRBV12-4; D remains ambiguous. The ends were cut back, 2 bases at V and 1 base at J, with 15 bases in the middle. This CDR3 has 18 amino acids. CDR3 protein: CASSLWAAKDSGANVLTF. The CDR3 DNA is TGTGCCAGCAGTTTATGGGCAGCCAAGGATTCTGGGGCCAACGTCCTGACTTTC.

V usage is TRBV6-2 or TRBV6-3 and J usage is TRBJ2-2; D gene unclear. Germline-derived CDR1 and CDR2 are MNHEY and SVGEGT. The CDR3 runs to 11 residues. Trimming pared 7 bases from V and 2 bases from J, leaving 2 bases between. CDR3 residues: CASTNTGELFF. CDR3 nucleotides: TGTGCCAGCACAAACACCGGGGAGCTGTTTTTT.

In its sample, this clonotype was seen a few times. V is TRBV7-9 and J is TRBJ1-1; D remains unclear. Trimming took off 4 bases at V and 0 bases at J, with 12 bases between the two ends. The germline CDR1 and CDR2 sequences are SEHNR and FQNEAQ (reference sequence). The CDR3 length is 15 residues. Here the CDR3 reads CASSSGVGLNTEAFF. The CDR3 DNA sequence: TGTGCCAGCAGCTCCGGCGTGGGGTTGAACACTGAAGCTTTCTTT.

A word on this clonotype: An end of the junction does not agree with germline; a read error may underlie this. This chain connects TRBV7-6 to TRBJ2-1; TRBD2 aligns across 12 bases. The CDR3 extends over 16 amino acids. The germline V gene has CDR1 SGHVS and CDR2 FNYEAQ. The CDR3 region is CASSLAGGPAYNEQFF. CDR3 nucleotide sequence: TGTGCCAGCAGCCTAGCGGGAGGGCCGGCCTACAATGAGCAGTTCTTC.

This clonotype has only a few counts. The chain is built from TRBV7-9 and TRBJ2-1, with D maybe TRBD2 (6 bases). This CDR3 spans 14 amino acids. Germline CDR1 SEHNR, CDR2 FQNEAQ (reference sequence). The CDR3 protein is CAIGASASYNEQFF. CDR3 DNA: TGTGCAATCGGGGCTAGCGCTTCCTACAATGAGCAGTTCTTC. The variable domain in full, completed from reference TRBV7-9 and TRBJ2-1, reads DTGVSQNPRHKITKRGQNVTFRCDPISEHNRLYWYRQTLGQGPEFLTYFQNEAQLEKSRLLSDRFSAERPKGSFSTLEIQRTEQGDSAMYLCAIGASASYNEQFFGPGTRLTVL.

Ten or more counts support this clonotype. The rearrangement links TRBV7-6 to TRBJ1-1; D gene unclear. The CDR3 loop spans 15 amino acids. The germline gives CDR1 SGHVS, CDR2 FNYEAQ. The V end lost 1 base, the J end lost 4 bases, and 13 bases lay between the germline ends. The CDR3 sequence: CASSLESGIFTEAFF. The CDR3 DNA follows: TGTGCCAGCAGCTTAGAATCAGGTATTTTCACTGAAGCTTTCTTT.

This clonotype showed up just a few times. The chain carries TRBV5-4 and TRBJ2-7, with D hard to call. The CDR3 is 12 amino acids. Germline V lookup: CDR1 SGHNT, CDR2 YYREEE (reference sequence). V shed 3 bases and J shed 6 bases, with 10 bases lying between them. DNA for the CDR3: TGTGCCAGCAGCTCCCCCGCTACCGAGCAGTACTTC. Translating it yields CASSSPATEQYF.

This clonotype was recorded at least ten times. The chain couples TRBV6-5 to TRBJ2-1; a weak D match, TRBD1 (6 bases). The CDR3 sequence is 15 residues long. Trimming pared 4 bases from V and 6 bases from J, leaving 16 bases between. Germline V gives CDR1 MNHEY, CDR2 SVGAGI. For the CDR3, the DNA is TGTGCCAGCAGTTCACAGGGTTCGGCATCCAATGAGCAGTTCTTC. This sequence encodes CASSSQGSASNEQFF.

The gene calls are TRBV19 and TRBJ2-7; D gene unclear. V lost 5 bases and J 0 bases, leaving 11 bases between the germline ends. Germline CDR1 LNHDA, CDR2 SQIVND (reference sequence). This CDR3 spans 14 amino acids. The CDR3 here is CASSWAESSYEQYF. Written as DNA, the CDR3 is TGTGCCAGTAGTTGGGCAGAAAGCTCCTACGAGCAGTACTTC.

This clonotype was seen a handful of times. The chain recombines TRBV30 with TRBJ2-3; 9 nucleotides agree with TRBD2. The CDR3 is 14 amino acids. The ends lost 4 bases at V and 0 bases at J; junction bases unmatched: 2. Per the germline V gene, CDR1 is GTSNPN and CDR2 is SVGIG (reference sequence). CDR3 sequence reads: CAWNSGGSTDTQYF. The CDR3 DNA follows: TGTGCCTGGAATAGCGGGGGAAGCACAGATACGCAGTATTTT.

This chain connects TRBV20-1 to TRBJ2-5; 14 bases are a match to TRBD2. Germline V gene data show CDR1 as DFQATT and CDR2 as SNEGSKA (reference sequence). The V gene end was trimmed by 5 bases and the J gene end by 4 bases; junction bases not matched to a gene: 3. CDR3 length equals 14 residues. CDR3 DNA: TGCAGTGCTGGACTAGCGGGAGGATCAGAGACCCAGTACTTC. This translates into CSAGLAGGSETQYF.

This clonotype was counted at least ten times. This chain's CDR3 is CASSLAGGNSPLHF. The CDR3 DNA sequence: TGTGCCAGCAGTTTGGCAGGGGGTAATTCACCCCTCCACTTT. This rearrangement joins TRBV12-3 or TRBV12-4 to TRBJ1-6; 7 bases map to TRBD1. V was clipped by 3 bases and J by 6 bases; unmatched bases: 2. This CDR3 is built from 14 residues.

The rearrangement links TRBV7-3 to TRBJ2-7; TRBD1 might be the D (6 bases). CDR1 and CDR2 (germline): SGHTA, FQGTGA. Trimming cost V 8 bases and J 7 bases, with 18 bases left between them. This CDR3 comprises 13 residues. The CDR3 region is CASSDRSFWEQYF. CDR3 bases: TGTGCCAGCTCTGACAGGAGCTTTTGGGAGCAGTACTTC. The full variable domain, its missing parts supplied by reference TRBV7-3 and TRBJ2-7, is GAGVSQTPSNKVTEKGKYVELRCDPISGHTALYWYRQSLGQGPEFLIYFQGTGAADDSGLPNDRFFAVRPEGSVSTLKIQRTERGDSAVYLCASSDRSFWEQYFGPGTRLTVT.